These 24 T cell receptor beta chains originate from one sample sequenced in a study of shared clonotypes between healthy human individuals. TCRdb keeps only in-frame clones here, not all; method: immunoSEQ multiplex PCR. The sample includes some 1.4 million clones, around 97% of them seen just once. Sequencing was performed on naive CD4+ T cells sorted from blood. Indicated subset: CD45RA+ positively selected. The receptor source for this set is a man younger than 40 in good health.

The genes are TRBV1 and TRBJ2-6; the DNA was not compared with TRBD2, the D call given in the table. TRBV1 is an annotated pseudogene. This CDR3 is built from 17 residues. CDR3 loop: CTSRRISLCTRANVLTF. The CDR3 region has the DNA TGCACCAGCAGGCGGATTAGTTTGTGCACACGGGCCAACGTCCTGACTTTC.

The chain links TRBV6-5 to TRBJ1-3; the match to TRBD1 covers 9 bases. Unmatched junction bases numbered 4, after V lost 2 bases and J lost 2 bases. The germline V gene has CDR1 MNHEY and CDR2 SVGAGI. The CDR3 length is 16 residues. The chain's CDR3 is CASSYRRDRAGNTIYF. The CDR3 coding sequence is TGTGCCAGCAGTTACCGGCGGGACAGGGCTGGAAACACCATATATTTT.

The CDR3 sequence is CASSYVSGRYEQYF. The CDR3 DNA is TGTGCCAGCAGTTACGTTAGCGGGAGATACGAGCAGTACTTC. The chain carries TRBV6-5 and TRBJ2-7; 9 bases agree with TRBD2. The length of the CDR3 is 14 residues. From germline, CDR1 is MNHEY and CDR2 SVGAGI. V shed 2 bases and J 4 bases; nucleotides not matched to a gene: 3.

The rearrangement links TRBV7-9 to TRBJ1-4, with D unresolved. The CDR3 extends over 14 amino acids. Germline V gene sequence: CDR1 SEHNR, CDR2 FQNEAQ (reference sequence). Deletions cut 2 bases from V and 4 bases from J, with 8 bases between. CDR3 sequence (DNA): TGTGCCAGCAGCTTAAGTACAAATAATGAAAAACTGTTTTTT. Amino acid sequence: CASSLSTNNEKLFF.

This rearrangement joins TRBV18 to TRBJ2-7; D is ambiguous. CDR1 KGHSH and CDR2 LQKENI come from the germline V gene. V was trimmed by 0 bases and J by 2 bases, leaving 5 bases between them. The CDR3 has 13 residues. The CDR3 sequence is CASSPPQAYEQYF. In DNA, the CDR3 is TGTGCCAGCTCACCACCGCAAGCCTACGAGCAGTACTTC.

This sequence joins TRBV5-1 and TRBJ2-2; 7 nucleotides align to TRBD1. This CDR3 spans 17 amino acids. Per the germline V gene, CDR1 is SGHRS and CDR2 is YFSETQ. With V trimmed by 0 bases and J by 5 bases, 10 bases remained unmatched. CDR3 loop: CASSLGPRGGETGELFF. CDR3 bases: TGCGCCAGCAGCTTGGGTCCCCGAGGGGGCGAGACCGGGGAGCTGTTTTTT.

J is TRBJ2-7 and V is TRBV18; a weak D match, TRBD2 (5 bases). V shed 2 bases and J shed 3 bases, with 17 bases lying between them. The CDR3 sequence is 16 residues long. Germline V CDR1 and CDR2: KGHSH, LQKENI. The CDR3 loop reads CASSPASRAGFYEQYF. As DNA, the CDR3 is TGTGCCAGCTCACCAGCCTCTAGGGCGGGTTTCTACGAGCAGTACTTC. Using reference TRBV18 and TRBJ2-7 for the parts outside the CDR3, the full variable domain is NAGVMQNPRHLVRRRGQEARLRCSPMKGHSHVYWYRQLPEEGLKFMVYLQKENIIDESGMPKERFSAEFPKEGPSILRIQQVVRGDSAAYFCASSPASRAGFYEQYFGPGTRLTVT.

This clone was seen only once. The sample carries other DNA sequences with the same CDR3. V is TRBV6-5 and J is TRBJ1-2, with a possible D match to TRBD1 (6 bases). Germline V gene data show CDR1 as MNHEY and CDR2 as SVGAGI. CDR3 size: 12 residues. V was pared by 5 bases and J by 3 bases, with 7 bases between. This CDR3 reads CASSRGDYGYTF. In DNA form, the CDR3 reads TGTGCCAGCAGTAGGGGGGACTATGGCTACACCTTC.

The chain couples TRBV15 to TRBJ2-5; D may be TRBD1 (6 bases). Trimming removed 9 bases at V and 1 base at J, with 18 bases between. Germline lookup yields CDR1 LNHNV and CDR2 YYDKDF (reference sequence). The CDR3 totals 15 residues. The CDR3 DNA is TGTGCCACGAACCTGGGGGCCAGGTCCCAAGAGACCCAGTACTTC. This gives the protein CATNLGARSQETQYF.

The chain is built from TRBV2 and TRBJ2-7; TRBD2 matches at 11 bases. The CDR3 extends over 13 amino acids. CDR1 and CDR2 from the germline V gene are SNHLY and FYNNEI. J gave up 4 bases and V 7 bases, and 3 bases lay outside the gene matches. As DNA, the CDR3 is TGTGCCAGCAAAACTAGCGGGAGTTACGAGCAGTACTTC. As protein: CASKTSGSYEQYF.

This chain uses TRBV6-5 with TRBJ2-2; 7 positions match TRBD2. The J segment lost 5 bases and the V segment lost 4 bases, leaving 10 bases of the junction unmatched. Germline V gene lookup returns CDR1 MNHEY and CDR2 SVGAGI. The CDR3 totals 16 residues. CDR3 coding DNA: TGTGCCAGCAGTTTGCGGGGTAGCGGGCGAACCGGGGAGCTGTTTTTT. Its translation: CASSLRGSGRTGELFF.

As regards this clone: Other DNA variants within this sample encode the same CDR3. The chain is built from TRBV5-6 and TRBJ2-5, with D hard to call. Trimming cost V 0 bases and J 5 bases, with 2 bases left between them. This CDR3 is built from 11 residues. Germline values: CDR1 SGHDT, CDR2 YYEEEE. The CDR3, as DNA: TGTGCCAGCAGCTTGGTTGAGACCCAGTACTTC. It is translated as CASSLVETQYF.

The J gene is TRBJ1-1, the V gene TRBV6-5; D might be TRBD1 (5 bases). The V and J ends lost 7 bases and 0 bases respectively, with 12 bases between them. Germline V gene sequence: CDR1 MNHEY, CDR2 SVGAGI. This CDR3 comprises 14 residues. The CDR3 is CASTYAGLNTEAFF. The CDR3 DNA reads as TGTGCCAGCACGTACGCGGGGCTGAACACTGAAGCTTTCTTT.

The chain employs TRBV28 and TRBJ1-5, with D perhaps matching TRBD1 (6 bases). Germline CDR1 MDHEN, CDR2 SYDVKM. The V gene lost 10 bases and the J gene lost 7 bases, with 23 bases spanning the gap. This CDR3 comprises 15 residues. CDR3 sequence reads: CATSRGWTEGQPQHF. CDR3 DNA: TGTGCCACTTCAAGAGGCTGGACAGAGGGGCAGCCCCAGCATTTT.

As regards this clone: At the DNA level, this CDR3 is encoded by other sequences in the same sample as well. The chain recombines TRBV18 with TRBJ2-7; no definite D call. Germline V gene sequence: CDR1 KGHSH, CDR2 LQKENI. The CDR3 is made up of 14 amino acids. V was cut by 3 bases and J by 0 bases, with 9 bases left in between. CDR3 protein: CASSPLQSSYEQYF. The CDR3 DNA reads TGTGCCAGCTCACCCCTCCAAAGCTCCTACGAGCAGTACTTC.

Concerning this clone itself: The sample has other DNA sequences that encode this CDR3 too. V and J are TRBV11-3 and TRBJ2-1; D tentatively fits TRBD1 or TRBD2 (5 bases each). V lost 1 base, J lost 7 bases, and 14 bases lay in between. From germline, CDR1 is SGHNT and CDR2 YENEEA. The CDR3 is 15 amino acids. The CDR3 bases are TGTGCCAGCAGCTTAGGGGGGAGCAGGAATAATGAGCAGTTCTTC. It is translated as CASSLGGSRNNEQFF.

The chain links TRBV6-5 to TRBJ2-7; a weak D match, TRBD2 (5 bases). With 2 bases removed from V and 3 bases from J, the gap between germline ends came to 11 bases. From germline, CDR1 is MNHEY and CDR2 SVGAGI. This CDR3 contains 14 residues. As DNA, the CDR3 is TGTGCCAGCAGTTACGTGGCGGGCTTCTACGAGCAGTACTTC. Residues: CASSYVAGFYEQYF.

As for this clone: Relative to the germline gene, one junction end is altered; a read error may explain this. The V gene is TRBV11-3, the J gene TRBJ2-7, with 7 bases aligning to TRBD1. Germline lookup yields CDR1 SGHNT and CDR2 YENEEA. The CDR3 sequence is 16 residues long. The CDR3 DNA is TGTGCCAGCAGCTTGACTTGGACAGGCCCGTCCTCCGAGCAGTACTTC. Its protein product is CASSLTWTGPSSEQYF. Full variable domain (outside the CDR3, taken from reference TRBV11-3 and TRBJ2-7): EAGVVQSPRYKIIEKKQPVAFWCNPISGHNTLYWYLQNLGQGPELLIRYENEEAVDDSQLPKDRFSAERLKGVDSTLKIQPAELGDSAVYLCASSLTWTGPSSEQYFGPGTRLTVT.

The rearrangement uses TRBV19 and TRBJ2-5; TRBD1 matches at 8 bases. CDR3 length equals 13 residues. The germline V gene encodes CDR1 LNHDA and CDR2 SQIVND (reference sequence). V was pared by 10 bases and J by 3 bases, with 7 bases of the junction left unmatched. The DNA of the CDR3 is TGTGCCACCCAGGGGGCGGGCGAAGAGACCCAGTACTTC. The encoded protein is CATQGAGEETQYF. Using reference TRBV19 and TRBJ2-5 for the parts outside the CDR3, the full variable domain is DGGITQSPKYLFRKEGQNVTLSCEQNLNHDAMYWYRQDPGQGLRLIYYSQIVNDFQKGDIAEGYSVSREKKESFPLTVTSAQKNPTAFYLCATQGAGEETQYFGPGTRLLVL.

The chain recombines TRBV11-3 with TRBJ2-1; TRBD2 might be the D (6 bases). Looked up from germline, CDR1 is SGHNT and CDR2 is YENEEA. The CDR3 extends over 15 amino acids. V gave up 1 base and J gave up 2 bases, with 9 bases separating them. As DNA, the CDR3 is TGTGCCAGCAGCTTAGGGGGGGTAGCCTACAATGAGCAGTTCTTC. This gives the protein CASSLGGVAYNEQFF.

The rearrangement uses TRBV5-6 and TRBJ1-2; perhaps TRBD1 as D (5 bases). This CDR3 has 13 residues. The V gene's germline CDR1 is SGHDT and CDR2 YYEEEE. Trimming removed 0 bases at V and 3 bases at J, with 6 bases between. As DNA, the CDR3 is TGTGCCAGCAGCTTGGCGGGGGACTATGGCTACACCTTC. Translated: CASSLAGDYGYTF.

This clone came up a few times. The chain joins TRBV21-1 to TRBJ2-2; the table's D call of TRBD2 was not tested on the DNA. TRBV21-1 is designated a pseudogene. This CDR3 has 15 residues. This CDR3 reads CASSKLLVYTGELFF. For the CDR3, the DNA is TGTGCCAGCAGCAAGCTCCTAGTGTACACCGGGGAGCTGTTTTTT.

This chain joins TRBV28 and TRBJ2-7; D tentatively fits TRBD1 or TRBD2 (6 bases each). From germline, CDR1 is MDHEN and CDR2 SYDVKM. The CDR3 spans 15 residues. Trimming took 5 bases from V and 2 from J, leaving 16 bases between them. The CDR3 loop is CASSITNREAYEQYF. CDR3 DNA: TGTGCCAGCAGTATCACAAACAGGGAGGCCTACGAGCAGTACTTC.

The rearrangement uses TRBV5-4 and TRBJ2-5, with 11 bases that match TRBD1. Trimming at V came to 0 bases and at J to 5 bases, leaving 3 bases not matched to a gene. Germline CDR1 SGHNT, CDR2 YYREEE (reference sequence). This CDR3 has 15 residues. The CDR3 loop reads CASSLGDRGRETQYF. The CDR3 region has the DNA TGTGCCAGCAGCTTGGGGGACAGGGGGAGGGAGACCCAGTACTTC.